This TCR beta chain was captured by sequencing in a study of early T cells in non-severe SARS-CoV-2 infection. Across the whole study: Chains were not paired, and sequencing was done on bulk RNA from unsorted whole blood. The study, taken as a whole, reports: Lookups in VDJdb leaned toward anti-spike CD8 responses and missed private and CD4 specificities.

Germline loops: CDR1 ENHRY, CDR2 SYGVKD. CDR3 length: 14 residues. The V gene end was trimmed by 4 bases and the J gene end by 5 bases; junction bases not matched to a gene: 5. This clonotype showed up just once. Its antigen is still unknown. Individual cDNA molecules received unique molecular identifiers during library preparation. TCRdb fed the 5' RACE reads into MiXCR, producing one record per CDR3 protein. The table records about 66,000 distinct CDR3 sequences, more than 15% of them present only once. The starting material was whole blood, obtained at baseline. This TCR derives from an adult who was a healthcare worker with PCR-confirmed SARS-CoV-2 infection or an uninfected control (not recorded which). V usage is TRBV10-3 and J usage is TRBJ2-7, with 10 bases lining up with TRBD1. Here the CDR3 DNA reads TGTGCCATCAGTGCGGGACAGGGGCCCAACGAGCAGTACTTC. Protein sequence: CAISAGQGPNEQYF.